This T cell receptor beta chain was sequenced for a study of shared clonotypes between healthy human individuals. Study background: Each donor contributed plates that comprised three CD4 naive, three CD4 memory, two CD8 naive and one CD8 memory.

The assay was immunoSEQ multiplex PCR, and TCRdb's table has in-frame clones only and misses some. Here the sample spans roughly 2.5 million clones, 90% to 95% being singletons. Germline V gene lookup returns CDR1 LNHDA and CDR2 SQIVND (reference sequence). V gave up 4 bases and J gave up 0 bases; unmatched junction bases: 4. CDR3 length: 15 amino acids. This receptor was obtained from a man younger than 30 in good health. This chain joins TRBV19 and TRBJ2-5; 8 bases agree with TRBD1. Input material: naive CD4+ T cells sorted from blood. Subset meaning: CD45RA+ positively selected. The CDR3, as DNA: TGTGCCAGTAGTACCGCAGGGGGCTACCAAGAGACCCAGTACTTC. Translating gives CASSTAGGYQETQYF.